The rows below give T cell receptor beta chains drawn from one sample of a study of identical twins. TCRdb fed the 5' RACE reads into MiXCR, producing one record per CDR3 protein. The sample contains roughly 720,000 distinct CDR3 sequences, about 18% of which appear only once. Another study also made use of these data, one on T cells expressing NK-cell markers.

Input material: PBMCs. The receptors shown here come from a woman under 30 in good health. Both conserved end residues are part of each CDR3. D genes are given only for firm matches. Clone sizes are given selectively: once, few, many, or a class where the clone is expanded.

J gene | D gene | clone size | V gene | CDR3 DNA | CDR3 protein
TRBJ2-5 | NA | NA | TRBV6-2/TRBV6-3 | TGTGCCAGCAGTTACGGATACAAGGGCGAGACCCAGTACTTC | CASSYGYKGETQYF
TRBJ2-3 | TRBD1 | NA | TRBV7-9 | TGTGCCAGCAGCTTTCCGGACAGGGATCTCGCAGATACGCAGTATTTT | CASSFPDRDLADTQYF
TRBJ2-1 | NA | few | TRBV20-1 | TGCAGTGCTAGTGCAGCAGGGCTTCCCCCACGCTATGAGCAGTTCTTC | CSASAAGLPPRYEQFF
TRBJ1-3 | TRBD1 | NA | TRBV12-3/TRBV12-4 | TGTGCCAGCAGTCCTCGGACAGGCTCCAGCTCTGGAAACACCATATATTTT | CASSPRTGSSSGNTIYF
TRBJ2-5 | TRBD1 | NA | TRBV20-1 | TGCAGTGCTAGAGATAAAGGACAGGGAACCTCCGGGGAGACCCAGTACTTC | CSARDKGQGTSGETQYF
TRBJ1-2 | TRBD1 | NA | TRBV5-1 | TGCGCCAGCAGCTCGCCGACAGGGAGTAACTATGGCTACACCTTC | CASSSPTGSNYGYTF
TRBJ2-5 | NA | few | TRBV6-1 | TGTGCCAGCGCGGTGGCCCGGCCCTGGGAGACCCAGTACTTC | CASAVARPWETQYF
TRBJ1-6 | NA | NA | TRBV5-1 | TGCGCCAGCAGCCTCGACTTGGGGAATTCACCCCTCCACTTT | CASSLDLGNSPLHF
TRBJ1-5 | NA | few | TRBV20-1 | TGCAGTGCTAGAGCGGGTCAGGTCCTCCAGCCCCAGCATTTT | CSARAGQVLQPQHF
TRBJ2-3 | NA | NA | TRBV9 | TGTGCCAGCAGCGCCATATCCGATGCGCAGTATTTT | CASSAISDAQYF
TRBJ2-4 | NA | few | TRBV3-1 | TGTGCCAGCAGCCAAGCGGCAGGGAGCATTCAGTACTTC | CASSQAAGSIQYF
TRBJ2-1 | NA | few | TRBV24-1 | TGTGCCACCAGTGACAGCGGTTCCATTAATGAGCAGTTCTTC | CATSDSGSINEQFF
TRBJ2-2 | TRBD1 | NA | TRBV7-9 | TGTGCCAGCAGCGGCAGGGGGCATCCCGGGGAGCTGTTTTTT | CASSGRGHPGELFF
TRBJ2-1 | TRBD2 | few | TRBV7-3 | TGTGCCAGCAGCTTACAACTAGCGGGGGGGCCCGATGAGCAGTTCTTC | CASSLQLAGGPDEQFF
TRBJ1-1 | NA | many | TRBV7-9 | TGTGCCAGCCCCGGGAACACTGAAGCTTTCTTT | CASPGNTEAFF
TRBJ2-1 | NA | few | TRBV7-2 | TGTGCCAGCAGCTTAGGGGGCGGGTATAGCTCCTACAATGAGCAGTTCTTC | CASSLGGGYSSYNEQFF
TRBJ2-7 | TRBD2 | NA | TRBV4-1 | TGCGCCAGCAGCCGAGGGACTAGCGGAGTGGAGCAGTACTTC | CASSRGTSGVEQYF
TRBJ2-1 | TRBD2 | NA | TRBV6-2/TRBV6-3 | TGTGCCAGCCTAGGACTAGCGGGTGAGCTTTCCTACAATGAGCAGTTCTTC | CASLGLAGELSYNEQFF